These 10 T cell receptor beta chains were all obtained from the same sample, sequenced in a study of beta chain features in type 1 diabetes. cDNA synthesis used the whole RNA isolate, giving expressed TCRB sequences. Data came from immunoSEQ multiplex PCR; TCRdb stores just in-frame clones and leaves some out. The table shows 200,000 to 250,000 clones, with 25% to 30% occurring only once. The specimen sequenced was central memory CD4+ T cells from blood. The source is a young man in good health.

This clone was picked up a small number of times. This CDR3 is also generated by other DNA sequences in the sample. This sequence joins TRBV29-1 and TRBJ2-7; TRBD1 aligns across 7 bases. The CDR3 sequence is 12 residues long. With V trimmed by 5 bases and J by 4 bases, 5 bases remained unmatched. The germline gives CDR1 SQVTM, CDR2 ANQGSEA. Here the CDR3 reads CSVTGTEYEQYF. CDR3 nucleotide sequence: TGCAGCGTTACCGGGACAGAGTACGAGCAGTACTTC.

The chain joins TRBV29-1 to TRBJ1-1; maybe TRBD1 (5 bases). The CDR3 spans 13 residues. The V and J ends lost 7 bases and 1 base respectively, with 13 bases between them. The germline CDR1 and CDR2 sequences are SQVTM and ANQGSEA. CDR3 amino acids: CSAGGLTNTEAFF. CDR3 nucleotide sequence: TGCAGCGCGGGGGGACTTACGAACACTGAAGCTTTCTTT.

The rearrangement uses TRBV5-1 and TRBJ2-5; D perhaps matches TRBD1 (5 bases). The CDR3 consists of 16 residues. Trimming shortened V by 3 bases and J by 1 base, and 16 bases separated the two germline ends. Germline CDR1 SGHRS, CDR2 YFSETQ. The CDR3 DNA reads as TGCGCCAGCAGCTCCTTGCCACAGGAGCTCCAAGAGACCCAGTACTTC. Translation: CASSSLPQELQETQYF.

V and J are TRBV4-1 and TRBJ1-5; D call uncertain. The CDR3 covers 15 residues. V lost 0 bases and J lost 5, with 11 bases in between. CDR1 and CDR2 from the germline V gene are MGHRA and YSYEKL. The CDR3 DNA reads TGCGCCAGCAGCCAAGAATCTGACGGTTATCAGCCCCAGCATTTT. It specifies CASSQESDGYQPQHF.

This chain joins TRBV5-1 and TRBJ2-7; 8 bases map to TRBD1. The CDR3 is 13 residues long. V shed 4 bases, J shed 5 bases, and the junction held 5 bases outside the gene matches. Germline V gives CDR1 SGHRS, CDR2 YFSETQ. The CDR3 loop is CASSQGAPHEQYF. The CDR3 DNA sequence: TGCGCCAGCAGCCAGGGGGCTCCACACGAGCAGTACTTC. Combining the CDR3 with reference TRBV5-1 and TRBJ2-7 gives the whole variable domain KAGVTQTPRYLIKTRGQQVTLSCSPISGHRSVSWYQQTPGQGLQFLFEYFSETQRNKGNFPGRFSGRQFSNSRSEMNVSTLELGDSALYLCASSQGAPHEQYFGPGTRLTVT.

The CDR3 sequence is CASSFGTGGSGTEAFF. DNA for the CDR3: TGCGCCAGCAGCTTCGGGACAGGGGGCTCAGGCACTGAAGCTTTCTTT. V is TRBV5-1 and J is TRBJ1-1; 12 bases line up with TRBD1. Germline V gene lookup returns CDR1 SGHRS and CDR2 YFSETQ. V shed 2 bases and J 4 bases; nucleotides not matched to a gene: 6. The CDR3 is 16 residues long.

The chain couples TRBV9 to TRBJ2-2, with 8 bases that match TRBD2. Germline loops: CDR1 SGDLS, CDR2 YYNGEE. Trimming removed 4 bases from V and 8 bases from J; junction bases left unmatched: 7. The CDR3 runs 14 residues. The CDR3 DNA sequence: TGTGCCAGCAGCCCGAGCGGGAGTTCAGGGGAGCTGTTTTTT. This gives the protein CASSPSGSSGELFF.

The CDR3 bases are TGTGCCAGCAGCTTGTTCTCTGGGGGGGCCTACAATGAGCAGTTCTTC. Protein product: CASSLFSGGAYNEQFF. The chain employs TRBV5-6 and TRBJ2-1; 7 bases map to TRBD2. Losses at the gene ends were 1 base for V and 2 bases for J; bases not matched to a gene: 6. There are 16 residues in the CDR3. The V gene's germline CDR1 is SGHDT and CDR2 YYEEEE.

The chain recombines TRBV5-4 with TRBJ2-1; TRBD2 aligns across 7 bases. Trimming cost V 2 bases and J 3 bases; bases outside gene matches: 5. Looked up from germline, CDR1 is SGHNT and CDR2 is YYREEE (reference sequence). CDR3 length: 15 amino acids. CDR3 in DNA: TGTGCCAGCAGCTTAGAAGCTAGCGGCTACAATGAGCAGTTCTTC. Translation: CASSLEASGYNEQFF.

A few counts support this clone. The chain combines TRBV5-8 with TRBJ2-3; 7 nucleotides match TRBD1. Trimming took 0 bases from V and 9 from J; bases not matched to a gene: 1. The CDR3 runs 12 residues. The germline V gene has CDR1 SGHTS and CDR2 YDEGEE. This CDR3 reads CASSLGQGTQYF. DNA for the CDR3: TGTGCCAGCAGCTTGGGACAGGGCACGCAGTATTTT. Using reference TRBV5-8 and TRBJ2-3 for the parts outside the CDR3, the full variable domain is EAGVTQSPTHLIKTRGQQATLRCSPISGHTSVYWYQQALGLGLQFLLWYDEGEERNRGNFPPRFSGRQFPNYSSELNVNALELEDSALYLCASSLGQGTQYFGPGTRLTVL.